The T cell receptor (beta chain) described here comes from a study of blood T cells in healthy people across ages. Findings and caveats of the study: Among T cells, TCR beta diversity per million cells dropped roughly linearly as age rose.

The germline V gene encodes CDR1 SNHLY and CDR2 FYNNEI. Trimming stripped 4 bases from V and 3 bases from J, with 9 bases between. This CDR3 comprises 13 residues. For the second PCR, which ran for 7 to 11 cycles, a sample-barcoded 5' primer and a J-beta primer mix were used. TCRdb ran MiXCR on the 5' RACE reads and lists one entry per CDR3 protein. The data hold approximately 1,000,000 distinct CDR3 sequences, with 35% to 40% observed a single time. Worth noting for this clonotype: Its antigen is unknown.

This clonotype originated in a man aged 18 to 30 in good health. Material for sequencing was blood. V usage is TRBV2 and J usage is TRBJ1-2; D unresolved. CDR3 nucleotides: TGTGCCAGCAGTGCATCCACCGACTATGGCTACACCTTC. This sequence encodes CASSASTDYGYTF.